These T cell receptor beta chains were read from a single sample in a study of T-cell reconstitution after alpha-beta-depleted transplantation in children. TCRdb used MiXCR to reprocess the PCR reads, holding one entry per CDR3 protein. The sample holds 250,000 to 350,000 distinct CDR3 sequences, more than 20% seen once. Specimen: PBMCs, mostly from graft donor cells, collected 180 days after TCRalphabeta/CD19-depleted stem cell transplant. The receptor source for this set is a male patient aged 10-17 years who had a stem cell transplant for acute lymphoblastic leukemia, so the T cells may come from the graft donor. The CDR3 runs from the conserved cysteine through the conserved F or W. The D gene is left open where the match is weak. Some rows have no size entry. The others give once, few or many, or a class for an expanded clone.

v_gene	abundance	j_gene	len	d_gene	CDR3aa	CDR3nt
TRBV12-3/TRBV12-4	NA	TRBJ2-3	15	NA	CASSLTTSRSDTQYF	TGTGCCAGCAGTTTAACGACTAGTCGCTCAGATACGCAGTATTTT
TRBV5-1	few	TRBJ2-1	14	NA	CASSLDGPSNEQFF	TGCGCCAGCAGCTTGGACGGTCCCAGCAATGAGCAGTTCTTC
TRBV14	NA	TRBJ2-7	16	TRBD2	CASSLDGLAGRYEQYF	TGTGCCAGCAGCCTTGACGGACTAGCGGGCCGCTACGAGCAGTACTTC
TRBV20-1	many	TRBJ2-1	17	NA	CSARREYGRDAKNEQFF	TGCAGTGCGAGGAGGGAATACGGGCGGGACGCAAAGAATGAGCAGTTCTTC
TRBV5-1	few	TRBJ1-1	15	NA	CASSFDTGSHTEAFF	TGCGCCAGCAGCTTTGATACAGGGAGTCACACTGAAGCTTTCTTT
TRBV25-1	few	TRBJ1-2	13	TRBD1	CASMKGQADGYTF	TGTGCCAGCATGAAGGGACAGGCGGATGGCTACACCTTC
TRBV28	NA	TRBJ2-1	15	TRBD1	CASSSSGTGDNEQFF	TGTGCCAGCAGTTCCTCCGGGACAGGGGACAATGAGCAGTTCTTC
TRBV6-4	many	TRBJ2-1	16	TRBD1	CASSVDRESSYNEQFF	TGTGCCAGCAGTGTGGACAGGGAGAGCTCCTACAATGAGCAGTTCTTC
TRBV15	NA	TRBJ2-5	18	TRBD1	CATSSDRWTGGCQETQYF	TGTGCCACCAGCAGCGACCGTTGGACAGGGGGCTGCCAAGAGACCCAGTACTTC
TRBV7-9	NA	TRBJ2-3	16	TRBD2	CASSSRTSGPTNTQYF	TGTGCCAGCAGCTCGAGGACTAGCGGTCCCACTAATACGCAGTATTTT
TRBV7-3	few	TRBJ2-3	16	TRBD2	CASSSGLAGGTDTQYF	TGTGCCAGCAGCTCGGGACTAGCGGGAGGCACAGATACGCAGTATTTT
TRBV6-5	many	TRBJ1-3	15	NA	CASSYQGLSGNTIYF	TGTGCCAGCAGTTATCAGGGCCTCTCTGGAAACACCATATATTTT
TRBV12-3/TRBV12-4	few	TRBJ2-7	14	NA	CASSFGGASWEQYF	TGTGCCAGCAGTTTTGGGGGCGCCTCCTGGGAGCAGTACTTC
TRBV5-1	NA	TRBJ2-3	14	TRBD1	CASSSPRTGKTQYF	TGCGCCAGCAGCTCGCCGAGGACAGGGAAGACGCAGTATTTT
TRBV7-6	few	TRBJ2-2	17	NA	CASILSRRKPNTGELFF	TGTGCCAGCATCCTCTCTCGGCGGAAACCAAACACCGGGGAGCTGTTTTTT
TRBV5-1	few	TRBJ2-7	12	NA	CASSLSPLEQYF	TGCGCCAGCAGCTTGAGTCCCCTCGAGCAGTACTTC
TRBV3-1	NA	TRBJ2-5	15	NA	CASSEWAFLQETQYF	TGTGCCAGCAGCGAGTGGGCGTTTCTTCAAGAGACCCAGTACTTC
TRBV9	few	TRBJ1-6	15	TRBD1	CASSVAGTGASPLHF	TGTGCCAGCAGCGTAGCGGGGACAGGGGCTTCACCCCTCCACTTT
TRBV12-3/TRBV12-4	NA	TRBJ2-1	15	TRBD2	CASSQASGRHNEQFF	TGTGCCAGCAGTCAAGCTAGCGGGCGTCACAATGAGCAGTTCTTC
TRBV5-8	few	TRBJ2-1	16	TRBD2	CASSFRGLAAYNEQFF	TGTGCCAGCAGCTTCAGGGGACTAGCGGCTTACAATGAGCAGTTCTTC
TRBV4-2	NA	TRBJ2-4	19	TRBD2	CASSQDGNSGLLAKNSQYF	TGTGCCAGCAGCCAAGATGGGAATAGCGGGTTGCTAGCCAAAAACAGTCAGTACTTC
TRBV7-3	NA	TRBJ2-7	15	NA	CASSPGDYPSYEQYF	TGTGCCAGCAGTCCAGGGGACTACCCCTCCTACGAGCAGTACTTC
TRBV12-3/TRBV12-4	NA	TRBJ1-2	15	NA	CASSLVIGGVYGDTF	TGTGCCAGCAGTTTAGTGATAGGGGGGGTCTATGGCGACACCTTC
TRBV7-9	NA	TRBJ2-3	16	TRBD2	CASSLRAGPLTDTQYF	TGTGCCAGCAGCTTAAGAGCGGGGCCCCTCACAGATACGCAGTATTTT
TRBV6-1	few	TRBJ2-5	13	NA	CASSVTIQETQYF	TGTGCCAGCAGTGTGACAATTCAAGAGACCCAGTACTTC
TRBV7-2	few	TRBJ2-5	14	TRBD2	CASSFQRGDETQYF	TGTGCCAGCAGCTTCCAGCGGGGGGACGAGACCCAGTACTTC
TRBV10-2	NA	TRBJ2-6	16	TRBD2	CASSESRGAGANVLTF	TGCGCCAGCAGTGAGTCGCGGGGGGCCGGGGCCAACGTCCTGACTTTC
TRBV13	NA	TRBJ1-2	15	NA	CASSLGDRPYYGYTF	TGTGCCAGCAGCTTAGGTGACAGGCCTTACTATGGCTACACCTTC
TRBV10-1	NA	TRBJ2-2	15	NA	CASSPSGQNTGELFF	TGCGCCAGCAGTCCGAGCGGCCAGAACACCGGGGAGCTGTTTTTT
TRBV4-1	few	TRBJ1-1	14	NA	CASSRPRGNTEAFF	TGCGCCAGCAGCCGCCCGAGAGGGAACACTGAAGCTTTCTTT
TRBV7-7	few	TRBJ2-3	14	NA	CASSRSDSTDTQYF	TGTGCCAGCAGCCGATCGGACAGCACAGATACGCAGTATTTT
TRBV7-2	NA	TRBJ2-1	16	NA	CASSLAASGPYNEQFF	TGTGCCAGCAGCTTAGCGGCGAGCGGGCCCTACAATGAGCAGTTCTTC
TRBV12-3/TRBV12-4	many	TRBJ2-3	16	NA	CASSLKGTSQTDTQYF	TGTGCCAGCAGCCTAAAGGGAACTAGCCAGACAGATACGCAGTATTTT
TRBV7-6	NA	TRBJ2-1	15	TRBD1	CASSLAGTGTNEQFF	TGTGCCAGCAGCTTAGCCGGGACAGGGACCAATGAGCAGTTCTTC
TRBV15	few	TRBJ2-7	14	TRBD1	CATADTGTAYEQYF	TGTGCCACCGCCGATACCGGGACAGCATACGAGCAGTACTTC
TRBV10-3	few	TRBJ2-5	14	NA	CAISEINREETQYF	TGTGCCATCAGTGAGATTAACAGGGAAGAGACCCAGTACTTC